This record covers a single TCR beta chain. The antigen it recognizes is unknown. The record has no base qualities; no much larger clone is one base away. Each collaborating institution followed its own protocols to collect whole blood in K2EDTA tubes. For TCRbeta analysis, collaborators shipped samples in one of three forms: frozen whole blood, isolated PBMCs, or DNA extracted from either of those sample types. TCRbeta CDR3 regions were amplified from genomic DNA by means of the immunoSEQ Assay, a bias-controlled multiplex PCR. On the authors' methods: The number of nucleated cells in each sample was estimated from the amplification of reference gene primers within the assay. To quantify the absolute abundance of each unique TCRbeta CDR3 rearrangement, sequence reads were collapsed and filtered. Productive Simpson clonality was computed per sample as the square root of Simpson's diversity index over productive rearrangements. As stored in TCRdb, this immuneACCESS dataset retains in-frame rearrangements with V and J assigned. A fraction of the clones does not appear; measured against another copy, unresolved V genes explain less than half of the discrepancy, and the remainder lacks a known reason. That table gives V, J and clone size, and the DNA gave D and trimming. The table for this sample lists about 55,000 clones; around 84% of them were counted only once. The ten largest make up 5.9% of the sample.

V trim: 3 bases; J trim: 4 bases; unmatched bases: 1. The CDR3 numbers 13 residues from cysteine through phenylalanine. Solely the CDR3 DNA is kept, with 39 bases framed from the first base. The germline V gene encodes CDR1 SGHKS and CDR2 YYEKEE (reference sequence). The data belong to a study of blood T cell repertoires in COVID-19 (dated by TCRdb to 2019 to 2021). A note on the overall study: Collaborator samples came from the United States, Italy and Spain and covered acute and convalescent phases of COVID-19. The samples were drawn from the first 160 participants of the ongoing ImmuneRACE study and from under 1,500 subjects provided by 6 global collaborators. Subjects who had been exposed to COVID-19, were actively infected with it, or had recovered from it provided the deeply sampled blood TCRbeta repertoires that made up the dataset. A freely available public database, intended as a resource for researchers studying the immune response to SARS-CoV-2, is where the repertoires were released. The prospective study material was composed of cDNA or gDNA derived from T cells, B-cell-depleted T cells, or PBMCs. Where available, HLA class I and class II types were obtained from metadata supplied by the sample provider rather than from assay-based typing. The sample metadata nearly always contained a de-identified subject ID, COVID-19 status, age in years and sex.

What the work shows at the level of the full study, not this receptor alone: The amount of clinical and demographic metadata varied by source and participant and was provided uncurated.

This TCR was sampled from a human donor in a cohort sampled during active or convalescent COVID-19. This sequence uses TRBV5-5 and TRBJ1-3; TRBD1 agrees with 7 junctional bases. Sequencing was done on a sample of peripheral blood. The sequenced DNA is TGTGCCAGCAGCTCGACAGGGGGAAACACCATATATTTT. Its amino acids are CASSSTGGNTIYF.